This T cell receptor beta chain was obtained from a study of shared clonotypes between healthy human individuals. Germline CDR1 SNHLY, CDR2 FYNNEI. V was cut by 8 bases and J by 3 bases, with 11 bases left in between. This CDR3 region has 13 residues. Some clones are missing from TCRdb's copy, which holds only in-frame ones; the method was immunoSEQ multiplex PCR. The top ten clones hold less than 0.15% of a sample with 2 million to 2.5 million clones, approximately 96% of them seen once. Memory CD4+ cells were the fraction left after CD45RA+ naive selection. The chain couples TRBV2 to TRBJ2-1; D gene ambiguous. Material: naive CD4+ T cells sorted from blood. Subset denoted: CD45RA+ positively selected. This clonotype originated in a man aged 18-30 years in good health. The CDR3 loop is CASGYTFYNEQFF. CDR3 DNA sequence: TGTGCCAGCGGTTATACCTTCTACAATGAGCAGTTCTTC. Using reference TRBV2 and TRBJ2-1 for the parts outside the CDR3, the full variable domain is EPEVTQTPSHQVTQMGQEVILRCVPISNHLYFYWYRQILGQKVEFLVSFYNNEISEKSEIFDDQFSVERPDGSNFTLKIRSTKLEDSAMYFCASGYTFYNEQFFGPGTRLTVL.